Listed here is a single T cell receptor beta chain. Unmatched junction bases numbered 10, after V lost 4 bases and J lost 4 bases. Germline V gene data show CDR1 as SGDLS and CDR2 as YYNGEE. This CDR3 comprises 15 residues. The sample is drawn from a study of naive and memory T cell subsets. Both TRBC1 and TRBC2 were covered by a beta constant-region primer of two equimolar oligonucleotides. An oligonucleotide with the SP2 primer and a 12-nucleotide UMI was ligated to the cDNA 3' end. The ligated cDNA underwent four PCR rounds using SP2 and nested alpha and beta constant-region primers. TCRdb analysed the UMI-ligation and nested PCR reads with MiXCR anew, one entry per CDR3 protein. The sample has 140,000 to 150,000 distinct CDR3 sequences; over 15% are singletons. Cells stained for CD3, CD4, CD8, CD45RA and CD27 were sorted into four subsets.

The origin of this receptor is a human donor in good health. The chain combines TRBV9 with TRBJ1-1; TRBD1 matches at 7 bases. The sequenced material came from naive CD4+ T cells from blood. The CDR3 DNA is TGTGCCAGCAGCCCGCGGACAGGACCGGCCACTGAAGCTTTCTTT. Translated: CASSPRTGPATEAFF.